This TCR beta chain was captured by sequencing in a study of T cells in Graves' hyperthyroidism and ophthalmopathy. Among the patients, aged 18 to 65, hyperthyroidism was newly diagnosed and had lasted under 2 months. Exclusions: uncontrolled infection, other autoimmune disease, pregnancy, lactation. Regarding the study as a whole: Most thyroid clonotypes with frequency above 0.001 were detected in blood.

About this clonotype itself: What it binds is unknown.

Regions amplified from RNA transcripts were the TCR beta CDR3 regions. First-round RT-PCR targeting the TCR CDR3 was performed with the HTBI primer set. TCRdb processed the multiplex PCR reads anew with MiXCR; each CDR3 protein has one entry. The table includes around 580,000 distinct CDR3 sequences, around 46% detected once. Source material: peripheral blood or thyroid tissue (not recorded which). The receptor's source is a woman aged 18-30 years with Graves' hyperthyroidism.

DNA for the CDR3: TGTGCCAGCACCACCCGGACAGTTCAGAACACTGAAGCTTTCTTT. This encodes CASTTRTVQNTEAFF. The J gene is TRBJ1-1, the V gene TRBV2, with D perhaps matching TRBD1 (6 bases). V was cut by 7 bases and J by 1 base, with 16 bases left in between. Germline values: CDR1 SNHLY, CDR2 FYNNEI. There are 15 residues in the CDR3.